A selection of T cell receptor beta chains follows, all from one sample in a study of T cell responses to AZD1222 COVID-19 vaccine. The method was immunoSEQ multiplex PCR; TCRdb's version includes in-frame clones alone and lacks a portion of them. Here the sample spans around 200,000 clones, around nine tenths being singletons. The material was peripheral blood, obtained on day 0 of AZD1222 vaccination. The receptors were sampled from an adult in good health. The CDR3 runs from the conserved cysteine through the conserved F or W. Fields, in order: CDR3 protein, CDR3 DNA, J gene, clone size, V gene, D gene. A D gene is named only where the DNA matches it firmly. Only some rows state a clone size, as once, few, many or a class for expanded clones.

cdr3_aa: CASSYRDTNTGELFF
cdr3_nt: TGTGCCAGCAGTTATCGGGACACGAACACCGGGGAGCTGTTTTTT
j_call: TRBJ2-2
clone_size: .
v_call: TRBV19
d_call: .

cdr3_aa: CAWKGLARNNEQFF
cdr3_nt: TGTGCCTGGAAAGGACTAGCGCGCAACAATGAGCAGTTCTTC
j_call: TRBJ2-1
clone_size: .
v_call: TRBV30
d_call: TRBD2

cdr3_aa: CASSEAGPYGYTF
cdr3_nt: TGTGCCAGCAGTGAAGCGGGGCCCTATGGCTACACCTTC
j_call: TRBJ1-2
clone_size: .
v_call: TRBV6-1
d_call: .

cdr3_aa: CASSSRGRESSYNEQFF
cdr3_nt: TGTGCCAGCAGCTCACGGGGGCGGGAGAGCTCCTACAATGAGCAGTTCTTC
j_call: TRBJ2-1
clone_size: .
v_call: TRBV11-3
d_call: .

cdr3_aa: CASSLQTMGYTF
cdr3_nt: TGTGCCAGCAGCCTCCAGACGATGGGCTACACCTTC
j_call: TRBJ1-2
clone_size: .
v_call: TRBV7-9
d_call: .

cdr3_aa: CASSTQRGADTQYF
cdr3_nt: TGTGCCAGCTCAACGCAGCGAGGGGCAGATACGCAGTATTTT
j_call: TRBJ2-3
clone_size: .
v_call: TRBV18
d_call: .

cdr3_aa: CAQGSPPPFNYGYTF
cdr3_nt: TGTGCCCAGGGATCCCCACCTCCCTTTAACTATGGCTACACCTTC
j_call: TRBJ1-2
clone_size: .
v_call: TRBV6-4
d_call: .

cdr3_aa: CASSPPGQGNYGYTF
cdr3_nt: TGTGCCAGCAGTCCACCGGGACAGGGTAATTATGGCTACACCTTC
j_call: TRBJ1-2
clone_size: .
v_call: TRBV6-6
d_call: TRBD1

cdr3_aa: CASSSSGAWSGELFF
cdr3_nt: TGTGCCAGCAGCTCGTCCGGGGCTTGGTCCGGGGAGCTGTTTTTT
j_call: TRBJ2-2
clone_size: .
v_call: TRBV7-9
d_call: .

cdr3_aa: CASTQNSFDREVEDYGYTF
cdr3_nt: TGTGCCAGCACCCAAAATTCTTTCGACAGGGAGGTCGAGGACTATGGCTACACCTTC
j_call: TRBJ1-2
clone_size: .
v_call: TRBV3-1/TRBV3-2
d_call: TRBD1

cdr3_aa: CASSLMAGPNQPQHF
cdr3_nt: TGTGCCAGCAGTTTAATGGCAGGCCCCAATCAGCCCCAGCATTTT
j_call: TRBJ1-5
clone_size: .
v_call: TRBV27
d_call: .

cdr3_aa: CATSEGTLEDSPLHF
cdr3_nt: TGTGCCACCAGTGAAGGGACACTCGAGGATTCACCCCTCCACTTT
j_call: TRBJ1-6
clone_size: once
v_call: TRBV24-1
d_call: .

cdr3_aa: CASNGGRYEKLFF
cdr3_nt: TGTGCCAGCAACGGGGGACGGTATGAAAAACTGTTTTTT
j_call: TRBJ1-4
clone_size: few
v_call: TRBV2
d_call: .

cdr3_aa: CASSPGASSNEKLFF
cdr3_nt: TGTGCCAGCTCACCGGGGGCCAGCTCGAATGAAAAACTGTTTTTT
j_call: TRBJ1-4
clone_size: .
v_call: TRBV18
d_call: .

cdr3_aa: CATSREAHGKLFF
cdr3_nt: TGTGCCACTTCCCGGGAGGCCCATGGGAAACTGTTTTTT
j_call: TRBJ1-4
clone_size: .
v_call: TRBV19
d_call: .

cdr3_aa: CSANPKETQYF
cdr3_nt: TGCAGTGCTAATCCTAAAGAGACCCAGTACTTC
j_call: TRBJ2-5
clone_size: .
v_call: TRBV20-1
d_call: .

cdr3_aa: CASSLGPEKLFF
cdr3_nt: TGTGCCAGCAGTTTGGGTCCCGAAAAACTGTTTTTT
j_call: TRBJ1-4
clone_size: .
v_call: TRBV28
d_call: .

cdr3_aa: CASVGLTGGRQPQHF
cdr3_nt: TGTGCCAGTGTGGGGCTTACAGGGGGCAGGCAGCCCCAGCATTTT
j_call: TRBJ1-5
clone_size: few
v_call: TRBV19
d_call: TRBD1

cdr3_aa: CASSRAAGGNQQEAQYF
cdr3_nt: TGTGCCAGCAGCAGGGCGGCGGGGGGCAACCAACAAGAGGCCCAGTACTTC
j_call: TRBJ2-5
clone_size: .
v_call: TRBV9
d_call: TRBD2

cdr3_aa: CASSSPGTRADTQYF
cdr3_nt: TGTGCCAGCAGTTCACCGGGGACTAGGGCAGATACGCAGTATTTT
j_call: TRBJ2-3
clone_size: .
v_call: TRBV28
d_call: TRBD2

cdr3_aa: CASSAGTQPGLDTEAFF
cdr3_nt: TGTGCCAGCAGCGCCGGGACTCAGCCGGGCCTTGACACTGAAGCTTTCTTT
j_call: TRBJ1-1
clone_size: few
v_call: TRBV9
d_call: .

cdr3_aa: CASSLSGAYEQYF
cdr3_nt: TGTGCCAGCAGCTTATCCGGTGCCTACGAGCAGTACTTC
j_call: TRBJ2-7
clone_size: .
v_call: TRBV7-9
d_call: .

cdr3_aa: CASSPLSYEQYF
cdr3_nt: TGTGCCAGCAGTCCCCTCTCCTACGAGCAGTACTTC
j_call: TRBJ2-7
clone_size: .
v_call: TRBV28
d_call: .

cdr3_aa: CAVGPDTDTQYF
cdr3_nt: TGTGCCGTCGGACCCGACACAGATACGCAGTATTTT
j_call: TRBJ2-3
clone_size: .
v_call: TRBV12-3/TRBV12-4
d_call: .

cdr3_aa: CASSLFSPNNEQFF
cdr3_nt: TGTGCCAGCAGCTTGTTCAGTCCCAACAATGAGCAGTTCTTC
j_call: TRBJ2-1
clone_size: .
v_call: TRBV5-6
d_call: .

cdr3_aa: CASSWAGGGDTQYF
cdr3_nt: TGTGCCAGCAGCTGGGCGGGTGGGGGAGATACGCAGTATTTT
j_call: TRBJ2-3
clone_size: .
v_call: TRBV7-3
d_call: .

cdr3_aa: CASSIAVSVNSPLHF
cdr3_nt: TGTGCCAGTAGTATAGCGGTCAGTGTTAATTCACCCCTCCACTTT
j_call: TRBJ1-6
clone_size: .
v_call: TRBV19
d_call: .

cdr3_aa: CASSFRGSNQPQHF
cdr3_nt: TGTGCCAGCAGTTTCCGGGGGAGCAATCAGCCCCAGCATTTT
j_call: TRBJ1-5
clone_size: .
v_call: TRBV28
d_call: .

cdr3_aa: CASSIMTQAYSGNTIYF
cdr3_nt: TGTGCCAGTAGTATAATGACACAGGCGTACTCTGGAAACACCATATATTTT
j_call: TRBJ1-3
clone_size: .
v_call: TRBV19
d_call: .

cdr3_aa: CASSPPRAVGGQSYTF
cdr3_nt: TGTGCCAGCAGTCCGCCTCGTGCAGTTGGGGGGCAGTCCTACACCTTC
j_call: TRBJ1-2
clone_size: .
v_call: TRBV6-2/TRBV6-3
d_call: .

cdr3_aa: CASSIKEGSPLHF
cdr3_nt: TGTGCCAGTAGTATAAAGGAAGGTTCACCCCTCCACTTT
j_call: TRBJ1-6
clone_size: .
v_call: TRBV19
d_call: .

cdr3_aa: CASSAPGQGGVYGYTF
cdr3_nt: TGTGCCAGCAGCGCACCGGGACAGGGGGGTGTCTATGGCTACACCTTC
j_call: TRBJ1-2
clone_size: .
v_call: TRBV5-4
d_call: TRBD1

cdr3_aa: CASMPGQESYEQYF
cdr3_nt: TGTGCCAGTATGCCGGGACAGGAATCTTACGAGCAGTACTTC
j_call: TRBJ2-7
clone_size: .
v_call: TRBV19
d_call: TRBD1

cdr3_aa: CASSQGWTGPQPQHF
cdr3_nt: TGCGCCAGCAGCCAAGGGTGGACAGGGCCGCAGCCCCAGCATTTT
j_call: TRBJ1-5
clone_size: .
v_call: TRBV4-1
d_call: TRBD1

cdr3_aa: CASSLNTYGYTF
cdr3_nt: TGTGCCAGCAGCTTAAATACCTATGGCTACACCTTC
j_call: TRBJ1-2
clone_size: .
v_call: TRBV11-1
d_call: .

cdr3_aa: CASSYAPGQGLVEQFF
cdr3_nt: TGTGCCAGCAGTTACGCGCCGGGACAGGGGCTCGTTGAGCAGTTCTTC
j_call: TRBJ2-1
clone_size: .
v_call: TRBV6-2/TRBV6-3
d_call: TRBD1

cdr3_aa: CASSQGPSGSVETQYF
cdr3_nt: TGTGCCAGCAGCCAAGGTCCTAGCGGGAGTGTAGAGACCCAGTACTTC
j_call: TRBJ2-5
clone_size: .
v_call: TRBV4-2
d_call: TRBD2

cdr3_aa: CAISETSGRNTGELFF
cdr3_nt: TGTGCCATCAGTGAGACTAGCGGGAGGAACACCGGGGAGCTGTTTTTT
j_call: TRBJ2-2
clone_size: .
v_call: TRBV10-3
d_call: TRBD2

cdr3_aa: CASSKAGTANYGYTF
cdr3_nt: TGTGCCAGCAGTAAAGCCGGGACAGCTAACTATGGCTACACCTTC
j_call: TRBJ1-2
clone_size: .
v_call: TRBV6-2/TRBV6-3
d_call: TRBD1

cdr3_aa: CASSLERLAPQHF
cdr3_nt: TGTGCCAGCAGCTTAGAAAGGTTAGCGCCCCAGCATTTT
j_call: TRBJ1-5
clone_size: .
v_call: TRBV11-2
d_call: .

cdr3_aa: CSVEKSRGGSGDEQFF
cdr3_nt: TGCAGCGTTGAAAAGTCTCGCGGGGGATCTGGGGATGAGCAGTTCTTC
j_call: TRBJ2-1
clone_size: .
v_call: TRBV29-1
d_call: TRBD2

cdr3_aa: CASSLRPVRGADTQYF
cdr3_nt: TGTGCCAGCAGCTTACGTCCGGTGAGGGGGGCAGATACGCAGTATTTT
j_call: TRBJ2-3
clone_size: .
v_call: TRBV7-3
d_call: .